This T cell receptor beta chain was sequenced for a study of regulatory T cells in long-lasting Graves disease. Building the TCR beta libraries relied on iRepertoire HTBI primers, and CDR3 regions underwent Arm-PCR. A single record per CDR3 protein comes from TCRdb applying MiXCR to the multiplex PCR reads. The sample lists about 660,000 distinct CDR3 sequences, about 30% occurring once. As to time point: persistent/refractory GD, antithyroid drugs over 5 years with positive TRAb. The TCR library was made from RNA that had been extracted from PBMCs in TRIzol. The CDR3 runs 11 residues. With 1 base removed from V and 6 bases from J, the gap between germline ends came to 6 bases. Germline V gene sequence: CDR1 GTSNPN, CDR2 SVGIG (reference sequence).

V gene TRBV30 combines with J gene TRBJ1-2; no clear D. The input for sequencing was peripheral blood mononuclear cells (PBMCs), taken when the disease was refractory, from a patient treated with antithyroid drugs. This receptor was identified in a female donor with Graves disease. The CDR3 coding sequence is TGTGCCTGGAGTGGCGGTAATGGCTACACCTTC. Amino acids: CAWSGGNGYTF.